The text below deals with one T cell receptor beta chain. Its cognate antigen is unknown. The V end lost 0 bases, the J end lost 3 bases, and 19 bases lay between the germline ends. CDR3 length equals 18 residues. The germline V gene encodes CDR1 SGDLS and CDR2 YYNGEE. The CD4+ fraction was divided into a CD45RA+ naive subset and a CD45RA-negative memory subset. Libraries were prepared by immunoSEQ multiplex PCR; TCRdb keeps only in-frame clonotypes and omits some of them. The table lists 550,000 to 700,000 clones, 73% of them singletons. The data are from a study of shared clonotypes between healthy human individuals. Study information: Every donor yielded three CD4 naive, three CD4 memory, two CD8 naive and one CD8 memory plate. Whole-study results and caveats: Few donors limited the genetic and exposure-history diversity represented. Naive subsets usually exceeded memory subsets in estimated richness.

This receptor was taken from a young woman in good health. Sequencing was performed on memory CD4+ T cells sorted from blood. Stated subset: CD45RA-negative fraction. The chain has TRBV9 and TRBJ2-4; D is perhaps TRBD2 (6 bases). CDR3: CASSVAPGRSVGKNIQYF. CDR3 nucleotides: TGTGCCAGCAGCGTAGCTCCGGGGAGGAGCGTTGGCAAAAACATTCAGTACTTC. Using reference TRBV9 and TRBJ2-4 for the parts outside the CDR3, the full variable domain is DSGVTQTPKHLITATGQRVTLRCSPRSGDLSVYWYQQSLDQGLQFLIQYYNGEERAKGNILERFSAQQFPDLHSELNLSSLELGDSALYFCASSVAPGRSVGKNIQYFGAGTRLSVL.